Following are 22 T cell receptor beta chains from one sample sequenced in a study of CD8 T cells in Susac syndrome. Random hexamers were used to reverse transcribe the RNA input (about 0.5 to 1 ug). TCRdb passed the immunoSEQ multiplex PCR reads through MiXCR, listing each CDR3 protein once. The table has approximately 180,000 distinct CDR3 sequences, 90% to 95% seen once. Sample: CD4+ T cells from PBMCs. Receptors originate from a human donor with multiple sclerosis.

The chain recombines TRBV19 with TRBJ2-2, with D possibly matching TRBD2 (5 bases). V was shortened by 4 bases and J by 6 bases, with 15 bases between the two germline ends. The germline V gene encodes CDR1 LNHDA and CDR2 SQIVND (reference sequence). CDR3 length: 15 amino acids. The CDR3 DNA sequence: TGTGCCAGTAGTAACCCAGGACTGTCAGCCGGGGAGCTGTTTTTT. It is translated as CASSNPGLSAGELFF.

This chain uses TRBV11-2 with TRBJ2-7; TRBD1 matches at 8 bases. The CDR3 runs 18 residues. Trimming cost V 5 bases and J 4 bases; bases outside gene matches: 19. Per germline, CDR1 SGHAT and CDR2 FQNNGV. CDR3 sequence: CASSPLQRGQGVRYEQYF. CDR3 sequence (DNA): TGTGCCAGCAGCCCCCTGCAACGCGGACAGGGCGTTCGGTACGAGCAGTACTTC.

The chain couples TRBV24-1 to TRBJ2-3; D is perhaps TRBD2 (5 bases). The V gene lost 3 bases and the J gene lost 6 bases, with 15 bases spanning the gap. Germline CDR1 reads KGHDR; CDR2 reads SFDVKD. The length of the CDR3 is 15 residues. CDR3 nucleotide sequence: TGTGCCACCAGTGATCGGACTCCTCCAACCGATACGCAGTATTTT. Residues: CATSDRTPPTDTQYF.

This clonotype was found a few times. This rearrangement joins TRBV5-4 to TRBJ1-1, with a tentative D call TRBD1 (6 bases). CDR3 length equals 13 residues. The V gene's germline CDR1 is SGHNT and CDR2 YYREEE (reference sequence). V was pared by 2 bases and J by 4 bases, with 9 bases between. The DNA for the CDR3 is TGTGCCAGCAGCTTTGGACAGACCACTGAAGCTTTCTTT. Encoded protein: CASSFGQTTEAFF.

V usage is TRBV13 and J usage is TRBJ1-1; D not resolved. Germline values: CDR1 PRHDT, CDR2 FYEKMQ (reference sequence). CDR3 length equals 16 residues. Trimming took off 2 bases at V and 1 base at J, with 14 bases between the two ends. Here the CDR3 DNA reads TGTGCCAGCAGCTTATTCAAGGAAGTGGGGAACACTGAAGCTTTCTTT. This encodes CASSLFKEVGNTEAFF.

The rearrangement joins TRBV7-9 to TRBJ1-2; perhaps TRBD1 as D (5 bases). Germline V lookup: CDR1 SEHNR, CDR2 FQNEAQ (reference sequence). Trimming removed 5 bases from V and 3 bases from J, with 10 bases in between. CDR3 length: 13 amino acids. The CDR3 DNA follows: TGTGCCAGCAGCCAACAGACAGACTATGGCTACACCTTC. Amino acids: CASSQQTDYGYTF.

In DNA form, the CDR3 reads TGTGCCAGCAGTCATAGCGGGGGGTCCCTGGGGGAGACCCAGTACTTC. Protein product: CASSHSGGSLGETQYF. The rearrangement joins TRBV2 to TRBJ2-5, with 10 bases fitting TRBD2. J was trimmed by 5 bases and V by 5 bases; bases with no gene match: 11. The CDR3 has 16 residues. Germline V lookup: CDR1 SNHLY, CDR2 FYNNEI.

This chain uses TRBV5-4 with TRBJ2-5; D is ambiguous. Germline-derived CDR1 and CDR2 are SGHNT and YYREEE (reference sequence). The CDR3 has 13 amino acids. V was shortened by 0 bases and J by 5 bases, with 8 bases between the two germline ends. The CDR3 reads CASSLGDRETQYF. DNA of the CDR3: TGTGCCAGCAGCTTGGGGGATAGGGAGACCCAGTACTTC.

The chain has TRBV11-2 and TRBJ1-3; no clear D gene. The germline V gene encodes CDR1 SGHAT and CDR2 FQNNGV. Trimming took off 0 bases at V and 9 bases at J, with 3 bases between the two ends. The length of the CDR3 is 11 residues. CDR3 sequence (DNA): TGTGCCAGCAGCTTAGAGGGCACCATATATTTT. Translation gives CASSLEGTIYF.

The J gene is TRBJ2-4, the V gene TRBV19, with 8 nucleotides matching TRBD2. The germline V gene has CDR1 LNHDA and CDR2 SQIVND (reference sequence). This CDR3 contains 22 residues. V dropped 4 bases and J dropped 0; count of bases not matched to a gene: 23. The CDR3 region has the DNA TGTGCCAGTAGTAGAAATTCCCTAAGCGGGAGCTTGGAAGAACTAGCCAAAAACATTCAGTACTTC. This translates into CASSRNSLSGSLEELAKNIQYF.

This sequence joins TRBV4-3 and TRBJ2-1; D is uncertain. Germline lookup yields CDR1 LGHNA and CDR2 YSLEER. CDR3 length: 14 residues. The V end was cut by 0 bases, the J end by 4 bases, with 7 bases between. Here the CDR3 reads CASSQDGVYNEQFF. The CDR3 DNA is TGCGCCAGCAGCCAAGATGGGGTTTACAATGAGCAGTTCTTC.

The chain joins TRBV2 to TRBJ2-7, with 10 bases fitting TRBD2. Trimming removed 4 bases from V and 4 bases from J; junction bases left unmatched: 22. Germline V gene data show CDR1 as SNHLY and CDR2 as FYNNEI. CDR3 length: 20 amino acids. In nucleotides, the CDR3 is TGTGCCAGCAGTGGGAACAGGGATCCACTGTGGGCTAGCGGGAGTTACGAGCAGTACTTC. Protein: CASSGNRDPLWASGSYEQYF.

The genes are TRBV20-1 and TRBJ2-7, with 14 bases aligning to TRBD2. The CDR3 contains 18 residues. V lost 0 bases, J lost 3 bases, and 10 bases stayed unmatched. CDR1 is DFQATT, CDR2 SNEGSKA, per germline (reference sequence). CDR3 region: CSARDGTSGSWYYYEQYF. CDR3 nucleotide sequence: TGCAGTGCTAGAGATGGGACTAGCGGGAGTTGGTACTACTACGAGCAGTACTTC.

The chain recombines TRBV5-6 with TRBJ2-1, with D unresolved. Trimming removed 1 base at V and 7 bases at J, with 12 bases between. This CDR3 has 14 residues. Germline V gives CDR1 SGHDT, CDR2 YYEEEE. This chain's CDR3 is CASSLLGPWNEQFF. The CDR3 DNA sequence: TGTGCCAGCAGCTTGTTAGGCCCCTGGAATGAGCAGTTCTTC.

This sequence joins TRBV28 and TRBJ2-5; tentatively, D is TRBD2 (5 bases). Germline values: CDR1 MDHEN, CDR2 SYDVKM. The CDR3 has 13 amino acids. Trimming pared 8 bases from V and 4 bases from J, leaving 14 bases between. The CDR3 region is CASRNAGLETQYF. The CDR3 DNA follows: TGTGCCAGCCGGAATGCAGGACTAGAGACCCAGTACTTC.

V is TRBV2 and J is TRBJ2-7; TRBD1 matches 7 bases. Germline CDR1 and CDR2: SNHLY and FYNNEI. This CDR3 contains 15 residues. V gave up 7 bases and J gave up 6 bases; unmatched junction bases: 15. CDR3 DNA: TGTGCCAGCACCAGACAGGGATTCATACCTATCGAGCAGTACTTC. It translates to CASTRQGFIPIEQYF.

V is TRBV28 and J is TRBJ1-5, with D perhaps TRBD1 (5 bases). The V gene lost 8 bases and the J gene lost 3 bases, with 11 bases spanning the gap. Germline V lookup: CDR1 MDHEN, CDR2 SYDVKM. The CDR3 is 13 residues long. The CDR3 region has the DNA TGTGCCAGCGTGGGGACGCTCAATCAGCCCCAGCATTTT. It translates to CASVGTLNQPQHF.

J is TRBJ1-5 and V is TRBV12-5, with 11 bases that match TRBD1. The CDR3 totals 21 residues. From germline, CDR1 is LGHNT and CDR2 FRNRAP. V was clipped by 5 bases and J by 0 bases; unmatched bases: 18. The DNA of the CDR3 is TGTGCTAGTGGTCCAACATTGCGCTGGACAGGGGGCGTTGATAGCAATCAGCCCCAGCATTTT. It is translated as CASGPTLRWTGGVDSNQPQHF. The whole variable domain, filled in from reference TRBV12-5 and TRBJ1-5, reads DARVTQTPRHKVTEMGQEVTMRCQPILGHNTVFWYRQTMMQGLELLAYFRNRAPLDDSGMPKDRFSAEMPDATLATLKIQPSEPRDSAVYFCASGPTLRWTGGVDSNQPQHFGDGTRLSIL.

The chain couples TRBV29-1 to TRBJ1-1; TRBD1 might be the D (6 bases). Germline CDR1 SQVTM, CDR2 ANQGSEA. The CDR3 has 14 residues. Trimming pared 1 base from V and 1 base from J, leaving 10 bases between. CDR3 nucleotide sequence: TGCAGCGTTGAAGTAGGGGGTGGGAACACTGAAGCTTTCTTT. Protein product: CSVEVGGGNTEAFF.

This chain uses TRBV19 with TRBJ2-1; TRBD2 aligns across 8 bases. This CDR3 contains 18 residues. Germline V lookup: CDR1 LNHDA, CDR2 SQIVND (reference sequence). The V segment lost 1 base and the J segment 5 bases; nucleotides outside the gene matches: 13. CDR3 in DNA: TGTGCCAGTAGTATAGGTTGGGTTCGGCGGGAGGAGAACAATGAGCAGTTCTTC. Translation gives CASSIGWVRREENNEQFF.

The V and J genes are TRBV18 and TRBJ1-4, with 9 bases fitting TRBD1. Losses at the gene ends were 2 bases for V and 7 bases for J; bases not matched to a gene: 2. The CDR3 length is 14 residues. CDR1 is KGHSH, CDR2 LQKENI, per germline. The CDR3 region has the DNA TGTGCCAGCTCACCAGGGACAGGGAGTGAAAAACTGTTTTTT. This encodes CASSPGTGSEKLFF.

This clonotype came up once. The V and J genes are TRBV7-9 and TRBJ1-1; D ambiguous. The CDR3 runs 12 residues. Trimming stripped 5 bases from V and 10 bases from J, with 14 bases between. Germline CDR1 and CDR2: SEHNR and FQNEAQ (reference sequence). As DNA, the CDR3 is TGTGCCAGCAGCCCTAGCTCTTTGGGAGCTTTCTTT. This encodes CASSPSSLGAFF.